The clone carrying this T cell receptor beta chain has ten or more counts. What it recognizes is unknown. J gave up 7 bases and V 6 bases, and 8 bases lay outside the gene matches. The CDR3 extends over 15 amino acids. This sample is drawn from a study of T cells in Graves' hyperthyroidism and ophthalmopathy. Regarding the study as a whole: Peripheral blood also featured most of the thyroid clonotypes expanded above 0.001. Stable hyperthyroidism was told apart from ophthalmopathy by a model built on 13 V-J features. Ophthalmopathy, as predicted by the model, came a median 6.5 months after the prediction.

RNA transcripts provided the source from which TCR beta CDR3 regions were amplified. HTBI primers were employed in a first-round RT-PCR of the TCR CDR3. MiXCR, applied by TCRdb to the multiplex PCR reads, yields one record per CDR3 protein. The sample lists some 250,000 distinct CDR3 sequences; about 15% were seen once. The sequencing sample was made of blood. The chain uses TRBV12-3 or TRBV12-4 and TRBJ2-1; 11 bases are shared with TRBD2. The TCR was taken from a woman in her forties with Graves' hyperthyroidism that later progressed to Graves' ophthalmopathy. The CDR3 loop is CASRTGTSGKNEQFF. CDR3 nucleotide sequence: TGTGCCAGCAGAACCGGGACTAGCGGAAAGAATGAGCAGTTCTTC.